One sample yielded the 18 T cell receptor beta chains listed below, sequenced in a study of cytomegalovirus exposure and HLA in healthy donors. PCR involved 60 Vbeta and 13 Jbeta primers. The assay was immunoSEQ multiplex PCR, and TCRdb's table has in-frame clones only and misses some. The data show under 200,000 clones, under 90% seen once. The sequenced sample was PBMCs. All receptors come from a male donor in good health and CMV-seronegative.

This clone came up a few times. The chain employs TRBV30 and TRBJ2-3; D might be TRBD2 (5 bases). V lost 5 bases and J 1 base, leaving 19 bases between the germline ends. The germline gives CDR1 GTSNPN, CDR2 SVGIG (reference sequence). This CDR3 contains 16 residues. Here the CDR3 reads CAWYHPGSSGTDTQYF. The CDR3 DNA sequence: TGTGCCTGGTACCATCCGGGGTCCTCGGGCACAGATACGCAGTATTTT.

This clone was detected a few times. The V gene is TRBV6-1, the J gene TRBJ2-7, with D possibly matching TRBD1 (6 bases). This CDR3 has 14 residues. Trimming pared 7 bases from V and 3 bases from J, leaving 16 bases between. Germline-derived CDR1 and CDR2 are MNHNS and SASEGT. CDR3 sequence: CASTPGAGVYEQYF. The CDR3 DNA reads TGTGCCAGCACTCCCGGGGCAGGGGTCTACGAGCAGTACTTC.

The chain carries TRBV9 and TRBJ1-2; D is perhaps TRBD1 (5 bases). The CDR3 spans 14 residues. V was cut by 3 bases and J by 0 bases, with 9 bases left in between. The germline V gene has CDR1 SGDLS and CDR2 YYNGEE. The CDR3 reads CASSDGGPNYGYTF. The CDR3 DNA sequence: TGTGCCAGCAGCGACGGGGGTCCTAACTATGGCTACACCTTC.

CDR3 residues: CASRQVAGELFF. The CDR3 region has the DNA TGTGCCAGCAGACAGGTGGCCGGGGAGCTGTTTTTT. The gene calls are TRBV28 and TRBJ2-2; a weak D match, TRBD1 (5 bases). Trimming took 6 bases from V and 6 from J, leaving 8 bases between them. CDR1 is MDHEN, CDR2 SYDVKM, per germline. The CDR3 is made up of 12 amino acids.

J is TRBJ1-2 and V is TRBV28; 8 bases line up with TRBD1. Losses at the gene ends were 8 bases for V and 2 bases for J; bases not matched to a gene: 7. CDR3 size: 14 residues. Germline values: CDR1 MDHEN, CDR2 SYDVKM. CDR3 in amino acids: CASATGAPNYGYTF. The CDR3, as DNA: TGTGCCAGCGCGACAGGGGCCCCCAACTATGGCTACACCTTC.

The V gene is TRBV11-2, the J gene TRBJ2-3; 9 bases agree with TRBD2. Per germline, CDR1 SGHAT and CDR2 FQNNGV. V lost 0 bases to trimming and J lost 3 bases; unmatched junction nucleotides: 7. The CDR3 loop spans 17 amino acids. CDR3 amino acids: CASSLDVRTSGTDTQYF. In nucleotides, the CDR3 is TGTGCCAGCAGCTTAGACGTTAGAACTAGCGGGACAGATACGCAGTATTTT.

The chain recombines TRBV9 with TRBJ2-7; 9 bases agree with TRBD2. V dropped 3 bases and J dropped 0; count of bases not matched to a gene: 7. The CDR3 runs to 16 residues. Germline CDR1 is SGDLS and CDR2 is YYNGEE. As DNA, the CDR3 is TGTGCCAGCAGCGGTCCGCGAGCGGGGGGCTCCTACGAGCAGTACTTC. Protein product: CASSGPRAGGSYEQYF. Filled out from reference TRBV9 and TRBJ2-7, the complete variable domain reads DSGVTQTPKHLITATGQRVTLRCSPRSGDLSVYWYQQSLDQGLQFLIQYYNGEERAKGNILERFSAQQFPDLHSELNLSSLELGDSALYFCASSGPRAGGSYEQYFGPGTRLTVT.

Points on this clone: A read error may account for a junction end that differs from germline. The chain has TRBV7-9 and TRBJ1-5; possibly TRBD1 for D (5 bases). The germline gives CDR1 SEHNR, CDR2 FQNEAQ (reference sequence). This CDR3 comprises 14 residues. In nucleotides, the CDR3 is TGTTCCAGCACCACATCTGGGGGGGGTCAGCCCCAGCATTTT. Residues: CSSTTSGGGQPQHF.

The CDR3 DNA sequence: TGTGCCAGCATTCGGGACAGCTTTAATTCACCCCTCCACTTT. It encodes CASIRDSFNSPLHF. The chain has TRBV28 and TRBJ1-6; 7 bases fit TRBD1. V was clipped by 7 bases and J by 6 bases; unmatched bases: 6. The V gene's germline CDR1 is MDHEN and CDR2 SYDVKM. CDR3 size: 14 residues.

This rearrangement joins TRBV25-1 to TRBJ2-5; D may be TRBD2 (5 bases). Deletions cut 4 bases from V and 5 bases from J, with 17 bases between. This CDR3 has 15 amino acids. CDR1 MGHDK and CDR2 SYGVNS come from the germline V gene. The CDR3 is CASSAFYPAGETQYF. The CDR3 coding sequence is TGTGCCAGCAGTGCGTTTTACCCGGCGGGCGAGACCCAGTACTTC.

This clone came up a few times. V usage is TRBV23-1 and J usage is TRBJ2-7, with a tentative D call TRBD2 (6 bases). TRBV23-1 is given ORF status, its function remaining uncertain. This CDR3 region has 15 residues. V was cut by 6 bases and J by 7 bases, with 22 bases left in between. The chain's CDR3 is CASSHFQGVSGEQYF. CDR3 bases: TGCGCCAGCAGCCACTTCCAAGGGGTGAGCGGGGAGCAGTACTTC.

J is TRBJ2-5 and V is TRBV4-1; the match to TRBD2 covers 11 bases. The CDR3 runs to 17 residues. The germline V gene has CDR1 MGHRA and CDR2 YSYEKL. Unmatched junction bases numbered 5, after V lost 0 bases and J lost 2 bases. The CDR3 reads CASSQDRASGGQETQYF. DNA of the CDR3: TGCGCCAGCAGCCAAGATCGGGCTAGCGGGGGGCAAGAGACCCAGTACTTC.

This clone is a singleton in its sample. The chain joins TRBV6-5 to TRBJ2-7, with 8 bases that match TRBD2. The CDR3 consists of 16 residues. CDR1 and CDR2 from the germline V gene are MNHEY and SVGAGI. V shed 0 bases and J 2 bases; nucleotides not matched to a gene: 6. The CDR3: CASSYSSGGRPYEQYF. For the CDR3, the DNA is TGTGCCAGCAGTTACTCGAGTGGCGGGAGGCCCTACGAGCAGTACTTC.

The chain carries TRBV7-3 and TRBJ2-7; TRBD1 agrees at 12 bases. V gave up 4 bases and J gave up 3 bases; unmatched junction bases: 4. Germline V lookup: CDR1 SGHTA, CDR2 FQGTGA. The CDR3 totals 15 residues. The CDR3 here is CASSWGTGGNYEQYF. DNA of the CDR3: TGTGCCAGCAGCTGGGGGACAGGGGGCAACTACGAGCAGTACTTC.

This clone was observed a handful of times. The V gene is TRBV18, the J gene TRBJ2-3; tentative D call: TRBD1 (5 bases). Looked up from germline, CDR1 is KGHSH and CDR2 is LQKENI. The CDR3 runs to 15 residues. Trimming removed 6 bases at V and 2 bases at J, with 15 bases between. This CDR3 reads CASSGYGADTDTQYF. The CDR3 DNA is TGTGCCAGCTCCGGTTATGGGGCTGACACAGATACGCAGTATTTT.

The chain joins TRBV11-2 to TRBJ1-1, with TRBD1 as a possible D gene (5 bases). The CDR3 contains 16 residues. The V gene lost 3 bases and the J gene lost 2 bases, with 16 bases spanning the gap. From germline, CDR1 is SGHAT and CDR2 FQNNGV. The CDR3 sequence is CASSFQITGQNTEAFF. The CDR3 DNA is TGTGCCAGCAGCTTTCAGATTACAGGCCAAAACACTGAAGCTTTCTTT. Supplemented by reference TRBV11-2 and TRBJ1-1, the full variable domain reads EAGVAQSPRYKIIEKRQSVAFWCNPISGHATLYWYQQILGQGPKLLIQFQNNGVVDDSQLPKDRFSAERLKGVDSTLKIQPAKLEDSAVYLCASSFQITGQNTEAFFGQGTRLTVV.

This clone has only a few counts. The CDR3 DNA reads TGTGCCAGCAGCACATATAAGGGGCCGCAAGAGACCCAGTACTTC. Protein sequence: CASSTYKGPQETQYF. This rearrangement joins TRBV11-2 to TRBJ2-5; D is perhaps TRBD1 (5 bases). The CDR3 is 15 residues long. With 5 bases removed from V and 2 bases from J, the gap between germline ends came to 15 bases. Germline V lookup: CDR1 SGHAT, CDR2 FQNNGV.

The chain joins TRBV15 to TRBJ2-1; 11 positions match TRBD2. CDR3 length: 17 residues. Trimming cost V 0 bases and J 8 bases; bases outside gene matches: 9. The germline V gene has CDR1 LNHNV and CDR2 YYDKDF (reference sequence). CDR3 sequence: CATSRDIAGGPEDEQFF. DNA of the CDR3: TGTGCCACCAGCAGAGATATAGCGGGGGGGCCCGAAGATGAGCAGTTCTTC.